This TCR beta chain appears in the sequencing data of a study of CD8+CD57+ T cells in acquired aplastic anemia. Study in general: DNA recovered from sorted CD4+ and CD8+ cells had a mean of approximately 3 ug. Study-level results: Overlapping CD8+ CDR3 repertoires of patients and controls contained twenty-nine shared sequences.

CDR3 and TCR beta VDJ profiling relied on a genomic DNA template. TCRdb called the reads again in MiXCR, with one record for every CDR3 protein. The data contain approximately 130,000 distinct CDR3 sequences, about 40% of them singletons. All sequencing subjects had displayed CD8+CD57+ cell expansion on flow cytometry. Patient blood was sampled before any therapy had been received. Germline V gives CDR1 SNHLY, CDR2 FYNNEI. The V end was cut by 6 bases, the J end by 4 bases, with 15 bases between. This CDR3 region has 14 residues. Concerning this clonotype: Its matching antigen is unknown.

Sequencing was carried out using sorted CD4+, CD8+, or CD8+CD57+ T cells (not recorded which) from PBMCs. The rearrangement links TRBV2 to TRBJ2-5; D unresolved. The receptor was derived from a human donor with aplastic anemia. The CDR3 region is CASSRGLGRETQYF. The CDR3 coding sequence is TGTGCCAGCAGCCGAGGTCTGGGAAGAGAGACCCAGTACTTC.